Below are 29 T cell receptor beta chains sequenced from a single sample in a study of breast tumors, draining lymph nodes, adjacent tissues. TCRdb fed the multiplex PCR reads into MiXCR, producing one record per CDR3 protein. The sample contains approximately 45,000 distinct CDR3 sequences, 20% to 25% of which appear only once. The sequencing sample was made of breast tumor tissue. The receptors were sampled from a female donor with breast cancer. Some clones in this sample may be carry-over from other donors' samples.

At least ten counts were recorded for this clonotype. V gene TRBV4-1 combines with J gene TRBJ2-3; 11 bases are shared with TRBD1. The CDR3 is 18 amino acids. After removal of 3 bases from V and 7 bases from J, the junction contained 15 bases not matched to a gene. CDR1 is MGHRA and CDR2 is YSYEKL in the germline V gene. The CDR3 region has the DNA TGCGCCAGCAGCCACCCCCTGGATGGACAGGGGGCGCTGAATACGCAGTATTTT. Protein sequence: CASSHPLDGQGALNTQYF.

This clonotype appeared many times. The rearrangement joins TRBV6-6 to TRBJ1-4, with 8 bases aligning to TRBD1. Unmatched junction bases numbered 9, after V lost 7 bases and J lost 5 bases. CDR3 size: 15 residues. The germline V gene encodes CDR1 MNHNY and CDR2 SVGAGI (reference sequence). DNA for the CDR3: TGTGCCAGCAATGACGGACAGGGTTTCAATGAAAAACTGTTTTTT. It codes for CASNDGQGFNEKLFF.

This clonotype was counted at least ten times. The V gene is TRBV24-1, the J gene TRBJ2-1, with 13 bases that match TRBD2. The V segment lost 11 bases and the J segment 8 bases; nucleotides outside the gene matches: 20. Germline CDR1 KGHDR, CDR2 SFDVKD. This CDR3 is 18 amino acids long. The CDR3 nucleotides read TGTGCCAGAATACTAGGGGGTTATCGGACTAGCGGGAGATATGAGCAGTTCTTC. This codes for CARILGGYRTSGRYEQFF.

Remarks on this clonotype: A much larger clone lies one base from this, so it may be a read error. The gene calls are TRBV5-8 and TRBJ2-3; D is unclear. Germline loops: CDR1 SGHTS, CDR2 YDEGEE. The CDR3 extends over 13 amino acids. Here the CDR3 DNA reads TGTGCCAGCAACTTGAATTTGGGGGATACGCAGTATTTT. Amino acid sequence: CASNLNLGDTQYF.

In this sample, this clonotype turned up many times. The CDR3 loop reads CASRLQGAVTGELFF. The CDR3 DNA reads as TGTGCCAGCAGGTTACAGGGGGCAGTTACCGGGGAGCTGTTTTTT. The chain joins TRBV7-8 to TRBJ2-2, with 9 bases aligning to TRBD1. The germline gives CDR1 SGHVS, CDR2 FQNEAQ. This CDR3 is built from 15 residues. The ends lost 6 bases at V and 5 bases at J; junction bases unmatched: 7. Full variable domain (remainder filled in from reference TRBV7-8 and TRBJ2-2): GAGVSQSPRYKVAKRGQDVALRCDPISGHVSLFWYQQALGQGPEFLTYFQNEAQLDKSGLPSDRFFAERPEGSVSTLKIQRTQQEDSAVYLCASRLQGAVTGELFFGEGSRLTVL.

This clonotype was found many times. The chain employs TRBV5-6 and TRBJ1-2, with D perhaps TRBD1 (5 bases). Germline CDR1 SGHDT, CDR2 YYEEEE. CDR3 length: 16 residues. V lost 4 bases to trimming and J lost 0 bases, with 16 bases between them. The CDR3 protein is CASSRRVRGSNYGYTF. Here the CDR3 DNA reads TGTGCCAGCAGCCGGAGAGTTAGGGGATCTAACTATGGCTACACCTTC.

This clonotype was counted many times. The rearrangement joins TRBV20-1 to TRBJ2-7; 9 positions agree with TRBD1. CDR3 length: 14 residues. Germline CDR1 and CDR2: DFQATT and SNEGSKA (reference sequence). Trimming cost V 5 bases and J 4 bases; bases outside gene matches: 9. CDR3 protein: CSAPNTGGIYEQYF. Here the CDR3 DNA reads TGCAGTGCTCCGAATACAGGGGGCATATACGAGCAGTACTTC.

This clonotype occurred a few times. The chain recombines TRBV9 with TRBJ2-3, with TRBD2 matching over 8 bases. Trimming removed 4 bases from V and 0 bases from J; junction bases left unmatched: 4. Germline CDR1 reads SGDLS; CDR2 reads YYNGEE. CDR3 length: 15 amino acids. CDR3 coding DNA: TGTGCCAGCAGCCTTAGCGGGACTAGCACAGATACGCAGTATTTT. Translation gives CASSLSGTSTDTQYF.

This clonotype was recorded many times. The V and J genes are TRBV28 and TRBJ2-1; 12 bases agree with TRBD2. J was trimmed by 8 bases and V by 5 bases; bases with no gene match: 4. CDR3 size: 14 residues. Germline CDR1 reads MDHEN; CDR2 reads SYDVKM. The CDR3: CASSRLAGDYEQFF. CDR3 coding DNA: TGTGCCAGCAGTCGACTAGCGGGAGACTATGAGCAGTTCTTC. Full variable domain (outside the CDR3, taken from reference TRBV28 and TRBJ2-1): DVKVTQSSRYLVKRTGEKVFLECVQDMDHENMFWYRQDPGLGLRLIYFSYDVKMKEKGDIPEGYSVSREKKERFSLILESASTNQTSMYLCASSRLAGDYEQFFGPGTRLTVL.

This clonotype was observed many times. The chain links TRBV5-6 to TRBJ1-6, with D perhaps matching TRBD1 (6 bases). Germline CDR1 is SGHDT and CDR2 is YYEEEE. The V gene lost 4 bases and the J gene lost 10 bases, with 15 bases spanning the gap. CDR3 length: 14 amino acids. The CDR3 DNA sequence: TGTGCCAGCAGCCTCGCCCTGAGGGGGTCACCCCTCCACTTT. This sequence encodes CASSLALRGSPLHF.

This clonotype was observed many times. This chain links TRBV15 with TRBJ1-2; D possibly corresponds to TRBD1 (6 bases). The CDR3 extends over 13 amino acids. V lost 2 bases, J lost 6 bases, and 10 bases lay in between. The germline CDR1 and CDR2 sequences are LNHNV and YYDKDF (reference sequence). The CDR3 loop is CATSRTRTDGYTF. In nucleotides, the CDR3 is TGTGCCACCAGCAGAACCAGGACAGATGGCTACACCTTC.

This clonotype was found many times. The chain is built from TRBV6-1 and TRBJ1-2, with 7 bases identical to TRBD1. This CDR3 has 13 amino acids. Trimming took 7 bases from V and 6 from J; bases not matched to a gene: 8. In germline, CDR1 is MNHNS, CDR2 SASEGT. CDR3 sequence reads: CASIQGYGNGYTF. CDR3 nucleotide sequence: TGTGCCAGCATACAGGGGTACGGGAATGGCTACACCTTC.

This clonotype has a count of ten or more. The chain carries TRBV24-1 and TRBJ2-1; D is perhaps TRBD2 (6 bases). The length of the CDR3 is 13 residues. Germline V CDR1 and CDR2: KGHDR, SFDVKD. Trimming took off 9 bases at V and 3 bases at J, with 11 bases between the two ends. The DNA for the CDR3 is TGTGCCACCGGGACTGACCACTACAATGAGCAGTTCTTC. Amino acids: CATGTDHYNEQFF.

This clonotype has just a few counts. This chain uses TRBV5-5 with TRBJ2-2; 7 nucleotides line up with TRBD1. Germline V gene lookup returns CDR1 SGHKS and CDR2 YYEKEE (reference sequence). The V gene end was trimmed by 5 bases and the J gene end by 7 bases; junction bases not matched to a gene: 11. CDR3 length: 15 amino acids. DNA of the CDR3: TGTGCCAGCAGTCAGGACAGGCCACGAGGCGGGGAGCTGTTTTTT. Translating it yields CASSQDRPRGGELFF.

This clonotype was seen repeatedly, ten times or more. The chain carries TRBV12-3 or TRBV12-4 and TRBJ2-2; tentatively, D is TRBD1 (6 bases). The CDR3 totals 16 residues. Trimming took 5 bases from V and 4 from J, leaving 17 bases between them. The CDR3 protein is CASSPPTGHSTGELFF. In DNA form, the CDR3 reads TGTGCCAGCAGTCCTCCTACGGGACACTCCACCGGGGAGCTGTTTTTT.

The sample holds many counts of this clonotype. The CDR3 loop reads CASSVGSGSPLEQYF. CDR3 sequence (DNA): TGTGCCAGCAGCGTAGGTAGCGGGAGTCCTCTCGAGCAGTACTTC. The chain is built from TRBV9 and TRBJ2-7; 9 nucleotides match TRBD2. J lost 6 bases, V lost 0 bases, and 7 bases had no gene match. The CDR3 is 15 amino acids. The germline CDR1 and CDR2 sequences are SGDLS and YYNGEE.

For this clonotype: A read error is possible here, since a much larger clone lies one base away. The V call is TRBV20-1, the J call TRBJ2-7, with TRBD2 identical over 10 bases. CDR3 length equals 15 residues. The germline V gene encodes CDR1 DFQATT and CDR2 SNEGSKA (reference sequence). This CDR3 is CSAQTGTSVSHEQYF. Written as DNA, the CDR3 is TGCAGTGCTCAGACCGGGACTAGCGTCTCCCACGAGCAGTACTTC.

This clonotype was detected ten times or more. The rearrangement uses TRBV5-1 and TRBJ2-1, with 8 bases aligning to TRBD2. This CDR3 is 16 amino acids long. V dropped 1 base and J dropped 8; count of bases not matched to a gene: 11. Germline CDR1 and CDR2: SGHRS and YFSETQ. This CDR3 is CASSLSPGGGADEQFF. CDR3 nucleotides: TGCGCCAGCAGCTTGAGTCCCGGGGGGGGAGCGGATGAGCAGTTCTTC.

Ten or more counts support this clonotype. This chain uses TRBV6-1 with TRBJ2-7, with a tentative D call TRBD1 (5 bases). CDR3 length equals 12 residues. The germline gives CDR1 MNHNS, CDR2 SASEGT. V lost 7 bases and J 3 bases, leaving 10 bases between the germline ends. CDR3 sequence reads: CASNPGYYEQYF. In DNA form, the CDR3 reads TGTGCCAGCAACCCAGGGTACTACGAGCAGTACTTC.

This clonotype was counted many times. This sequence joins TRBV5-1 and TRBJ2-3; D gene ambiguous. The ends were cut back, 4 bases at V and 5 bases at J, with 5 bases in the middle. The CDR3 extends over 11 amino acids. Germline CDR1 SGHRS, CDR2 YFSETQ. The CDR3 DNA reads as TGCGCCAGCAGCCAAGGAGATACGCAGTATTTT. Residues: CASSQGDTQYF.

This clonotype was counted at least ten times. The chain couples TRBV27 to TRBJ1-2, with 7 bases that match TRBD1. Germline V gives CDR1 MNHEY, CDR2 SMNVEV (reference sequence). The junction had 8 bases not matched to a gene; V was cut back by 3 bases and J by 4 bases. The CDR3 is made up of 15 amino acids. In nucleotides, the CDR3 is TGTGCCAGCAGTTTCTTACCGACAGGGCCCTATGGCTACACCTTC. Protein: CASSFLPTGPYGYTF.

The chain combines TRBV12-3 or TRBV12-4 with TRBJ2-7, with a possible D match to TRBD1 (5 bases). V lost 5 bases, J lost 4 bases, and 12 bases lay in between. The CDR3 contains 13 residues. CDR3 region: CASSLQGGYEQYF. In DNA, the CDR3 is TGTGCCAGCAGTCTTCAGGGCGGATACGAGCAGTACTTC.

The chain recombines TRBV5-6 with TRBJ1-5; 9 nucleotides align to TRBD1. CDR3 size: 15 residues. Trimming at V came to 3 bases and at J to 5 bases, leaving 6 bases not matched to a gene. Germline values: CDR1 SGHDT, CDR2 YYEEEE. CDR3 region: CASSSTGGGDQPQHF. As DNA, the CDR3 is TGTGCCAGCAGCTCAACAGGGGGCGGGGATCAGCCCCAGCATTTT.

In this sample, this clonotype turned up many times. The chain carries TRBV9 and TRBJ2-1, with TRBD2 matching 7 bases. The CDR3 spans 15 residues. CDR1 is SGDLS and CDR2 is YYNGEE in the germline V gene. J gave up 4 bases and V 0 bases, and 4 bases lay outside the gene matches. CDR3 DNA sequence: TGTGCCAGCAGCGTAGACACTAGCGCATACAATGAGCAGTTCTTC. It yields the protein CASSVDTSAYNEQFF. Complete variable domain (other parts from reference TRBV9 and TRBJ2-1): DSGVTQTPKHLITATGQRVTLRCSPRSGDLSVYWYQQSLDQGLQFLIQYYNGEERAKGNILERFSAQQFPDLHSELNLSSLELGDSALYFCASSVDTSAYNEQFFGPGTRLTVL.

This clonotype was observed at least ten times. The chain is built from TRBV2 and TRBJ2-7; D is perhaps TRBD1 (6 bases). Germline values: CDR1 SNHLY, CDR2 FYNNEI. This CDR3 has 14 amino acids. V was trimmed by 4 bases and J by 1 base, leaving 11 bases between them. The CDR3 loop is CASSVSTGSYEQYF. CDR3 coding DNA: TGTGCCAGCAGTGTGTCCACAGGGTCCTACGAGCAGTACTTC.

This clonotype has at least ten counts. J is TRBJ1-2 and V is TRBV6-6, with D perhaps matching TRBD1 (6 bases). This CDR3 has 12 amino acids. Trimming cost V 11 bases and J 2 bases, with 12 bases left between them. CDR1 MNHNY and CDR2 SVGAGI come from the germline V gene (reference sequence). This CDR3 is CALGGTNYGYTF. CDR3 DNA: TGTGCCTTGGGGGGGACAAACTATGGCTACACCTTC.

This clonotype was counted between two and nine times. The CDR3 is CASSLFSGGAYEQYF. In nucleotides, the CDR3 is TGTGCCAGCAGTTTGTTTAGCGGGGGGGCCTACGAGCAGTACTTC. V is TRBV27 and J is TRBJ2-7; 11 positions agree with TRBD2. The CDR3 is made up of 15 amino acids. The trim removed 3 bases at V and 2 bases at J, leaving 3 bases unmatched. Germline lookup yields CDR1 MNHEY and CDR2 SMNVEV (reference sequence).

This rearrangement joins TRBV19 to TRBJ2-5, with 8 bases identical to TRBD1. The V segment lost 6 bases and the J segment 5 bases; nucleotides outside the gene matches: 11. Germline loops: CDR1 LNHDA, CDR2 SQIVND (reference sequence). This CDR3 is 15 amino acids long. The CDR3 sequence: CASRRGQGEWETQYF. DNA for the CDR3: TGTGCCAGTAGGCGAGGACAGGGAGAGTGGGAGACCCAGTACTTC. Full variable domain (outside the CDR3, taken from reference TRBV19 and TRBJ2-5): DGGITQSPKYLFRKEGQNVTLSCEQNLNHDAMYWYRQDPGQGLRLIYYSQIVNDFQKGDIAEGYSVSREKKESFPLTVTSAQKNPTAFYLCASRRGQGEWETQYFGPGTRLLVL.

This clonotype was observed many times. The rearrangement joins TRBV20-1 to TRBJ2-2; the D is unclear. The V gene lost 1 base and the J gene lost 4 bases, with 7 bases spanning the gap. This CDR3 is 13 amino acids long. CDR1 and CDR2 from the germline V gene are DFQATT and SNEGSKA (reference sequence). CDR3 loop: CSARVQITGELFF. The DNA of the CDR3 is TGCAGTGCTAGAGTCCAAATCACCGGGGAGCTGTTTTTT.